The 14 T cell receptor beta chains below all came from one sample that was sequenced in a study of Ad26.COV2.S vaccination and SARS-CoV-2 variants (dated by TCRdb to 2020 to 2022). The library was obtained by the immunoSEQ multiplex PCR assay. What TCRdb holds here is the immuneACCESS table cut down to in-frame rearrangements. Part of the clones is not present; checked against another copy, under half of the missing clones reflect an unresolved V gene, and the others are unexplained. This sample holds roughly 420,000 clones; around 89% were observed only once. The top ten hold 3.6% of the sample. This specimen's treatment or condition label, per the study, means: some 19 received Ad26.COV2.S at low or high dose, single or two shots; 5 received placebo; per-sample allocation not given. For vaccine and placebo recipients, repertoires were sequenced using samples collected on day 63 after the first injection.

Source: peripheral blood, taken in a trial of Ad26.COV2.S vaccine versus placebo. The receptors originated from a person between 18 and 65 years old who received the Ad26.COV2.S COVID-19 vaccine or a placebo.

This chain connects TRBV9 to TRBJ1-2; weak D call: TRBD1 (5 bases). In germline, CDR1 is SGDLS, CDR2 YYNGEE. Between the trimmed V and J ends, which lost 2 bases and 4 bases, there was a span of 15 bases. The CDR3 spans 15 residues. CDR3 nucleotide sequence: TGTGCCAGCAGCGTCCAAGACAGAATTGCCTATGGCTACACCTTC. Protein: CASSVQDRIAYGYTF.

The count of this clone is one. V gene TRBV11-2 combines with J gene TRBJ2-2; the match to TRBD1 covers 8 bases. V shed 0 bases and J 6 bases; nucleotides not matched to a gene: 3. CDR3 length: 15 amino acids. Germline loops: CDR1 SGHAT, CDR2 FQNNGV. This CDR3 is CASSLDRGQAGELFF. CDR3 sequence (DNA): TGTGCCAGCAGCTTAGACAGGGGACAGGCCGGGGAGCTGTTTTTT.

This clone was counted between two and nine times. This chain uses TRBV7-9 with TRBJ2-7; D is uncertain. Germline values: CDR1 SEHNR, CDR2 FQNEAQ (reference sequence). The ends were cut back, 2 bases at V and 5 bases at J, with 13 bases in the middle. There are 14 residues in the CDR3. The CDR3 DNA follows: TGTGCCAGCAGCTTACTACCTGCCCCCGACGAGCAGTACTTC. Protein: CASSLLPAPDEQYF.

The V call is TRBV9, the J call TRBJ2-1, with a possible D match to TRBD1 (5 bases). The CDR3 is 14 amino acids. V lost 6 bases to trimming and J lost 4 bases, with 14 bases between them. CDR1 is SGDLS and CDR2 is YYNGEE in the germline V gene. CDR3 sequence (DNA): TGTGCCAGCACCCCCAGGGCTTCTTACAATGAGCAGTTCTTC. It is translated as CASTPRASYNEQFF.

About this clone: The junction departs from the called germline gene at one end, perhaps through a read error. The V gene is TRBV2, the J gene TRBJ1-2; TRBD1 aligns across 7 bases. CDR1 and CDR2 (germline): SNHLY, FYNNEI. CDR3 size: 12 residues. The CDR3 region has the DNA TGTGCCAGCAGCGGAGGGACAGTCCATAGGTTCTTC. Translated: CASSGGTVHRFF.

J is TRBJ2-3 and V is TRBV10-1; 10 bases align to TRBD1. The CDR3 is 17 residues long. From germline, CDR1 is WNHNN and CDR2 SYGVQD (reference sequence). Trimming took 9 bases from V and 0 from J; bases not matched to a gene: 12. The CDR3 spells CARSRDRGTLSTDTQYF. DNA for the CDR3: TGCGCCAGGAGCCGGGACAGGGGCACCCTGAGCACAGATACGCAGTATTTT.

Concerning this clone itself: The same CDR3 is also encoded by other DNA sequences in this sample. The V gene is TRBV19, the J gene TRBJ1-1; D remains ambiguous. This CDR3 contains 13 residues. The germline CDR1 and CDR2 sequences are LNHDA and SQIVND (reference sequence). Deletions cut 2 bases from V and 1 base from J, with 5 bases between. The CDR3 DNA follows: TGTGCCAGTAGTATAACGGGGAACACTGAAGCTTTCTTT. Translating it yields CASSITGNTEAFF.

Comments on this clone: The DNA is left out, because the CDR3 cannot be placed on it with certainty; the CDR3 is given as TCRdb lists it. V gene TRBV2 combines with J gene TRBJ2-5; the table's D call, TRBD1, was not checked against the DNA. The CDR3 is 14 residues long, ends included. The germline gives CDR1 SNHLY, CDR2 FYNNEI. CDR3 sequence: CASILDMAVETQYF.

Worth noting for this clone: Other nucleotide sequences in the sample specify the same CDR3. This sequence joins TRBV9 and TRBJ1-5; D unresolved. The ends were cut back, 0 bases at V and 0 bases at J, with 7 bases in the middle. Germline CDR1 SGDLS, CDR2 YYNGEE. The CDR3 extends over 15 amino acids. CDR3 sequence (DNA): TGTGCCAGCAGCGTAGGAGGAGATAGCAATCAGCCCCAGCATTTT. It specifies CASSVGGDSNQPQHF.

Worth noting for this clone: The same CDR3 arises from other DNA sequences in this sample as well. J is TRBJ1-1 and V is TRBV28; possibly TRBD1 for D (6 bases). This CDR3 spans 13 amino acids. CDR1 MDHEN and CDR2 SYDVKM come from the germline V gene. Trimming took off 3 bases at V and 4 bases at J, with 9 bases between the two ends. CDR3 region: CASSLPGVTEAFF. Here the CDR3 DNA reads TGTGCCAGCAGTTTGCCAGGGGTCACTGAAGCTTTCTTT.

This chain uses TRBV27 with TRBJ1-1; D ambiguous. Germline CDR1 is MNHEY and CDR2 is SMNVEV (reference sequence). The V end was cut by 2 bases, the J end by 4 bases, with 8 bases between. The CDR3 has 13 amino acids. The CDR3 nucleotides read TGTGCCAGCAGTTTACAACAGTTCACTGAAGCTTTCTTT. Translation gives CASSLQQFTEAFF.

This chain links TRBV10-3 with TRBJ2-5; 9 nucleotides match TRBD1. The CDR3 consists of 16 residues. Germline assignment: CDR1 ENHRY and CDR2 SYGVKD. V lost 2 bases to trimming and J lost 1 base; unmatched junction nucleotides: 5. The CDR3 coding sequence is TGTGCCATCAGTGAGAGGGGGGACAGGGCCCAAGAGACCCAGTACTTC. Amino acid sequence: CAISERGDRAQETQYF.

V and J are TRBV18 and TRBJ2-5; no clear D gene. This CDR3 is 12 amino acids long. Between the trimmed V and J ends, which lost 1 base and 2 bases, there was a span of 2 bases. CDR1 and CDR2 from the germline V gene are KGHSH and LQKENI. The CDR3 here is CASSPQQETQYF. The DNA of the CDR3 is TGTGCCAGCTCACCACAACAAGAGACCCAGTACTTC.

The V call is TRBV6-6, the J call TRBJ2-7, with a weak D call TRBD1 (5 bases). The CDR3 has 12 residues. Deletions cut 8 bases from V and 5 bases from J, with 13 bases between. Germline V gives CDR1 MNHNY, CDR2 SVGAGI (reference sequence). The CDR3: CASQGRWNEQYF. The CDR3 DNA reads TGTGCCAGCCAGGGTAGATGGAACGAGCAGTACTTC.